This TCR beta chain was documented in a study of blood T cell repertoires in COVID-19. Study overall: The United States, Italy and Spain supplied acute and convalescent COVID-19 samples. PBMCs, B-cell-depleted T cells, or T cells provided the cDNA or gDNA that made up the material.

In the authors' workflow: For nucleated cells, counts were estimated from reference gene primer amplification. Libraries were prepared by immunoSEQ multiplex PCR; TCRdb keeps only in-frame clonotypes and omits some of them. V and J calls and clone size are copied from that table; D and trimming were computed from the DNA. The profile covers 200,000 to 250,000 clones, with 65% to 90% appearing a single time and around 7.2% taken by the ten largest. Germline V gene data show CDR1 as KGHSH and CDR2 as LQKENI. Trimming removed 5 bases from V and 1 base from J, with 8 bases in between. CDR3 size: 14 residues.

The J gene is TRBJ2-2, the V gene TRBV18; the D gene is possibly TRBD1 (6 bases). Sequences were obtained from peripheral blood. This receptor was taken from a woman aged 45 to 65 with acute or convalescent COVID-19. CDR3 region: CASSATGNTGELFF. The CDR3 nucleotides read TGTGCCAGCTCAGCGACAGGGAACACCGGGGAGCTGTTTTTT.